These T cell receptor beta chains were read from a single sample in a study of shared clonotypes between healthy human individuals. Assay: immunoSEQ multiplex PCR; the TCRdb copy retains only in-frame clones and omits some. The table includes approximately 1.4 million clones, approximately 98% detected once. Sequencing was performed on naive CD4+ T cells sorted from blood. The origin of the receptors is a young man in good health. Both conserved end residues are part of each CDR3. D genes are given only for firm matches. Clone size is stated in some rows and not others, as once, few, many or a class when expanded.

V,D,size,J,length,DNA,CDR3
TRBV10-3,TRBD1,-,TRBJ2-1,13,TGTGCCATCAGCGAACAGGGGGCGCGTGAGCAGTTCTTC,CAISEQGAREQFF
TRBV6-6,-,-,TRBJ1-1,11,TGTGCCAGCAGTTCCATCGTAGAAGCTTTCTTT,CASSSIVEAFF
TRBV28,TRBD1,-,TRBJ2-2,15,TGTGCCAGCAGTGAGACAGGGGCAGGACCCGGGGAGCTGTTTTTT,CASSETGAGPGELFF
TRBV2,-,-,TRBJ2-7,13,TGTGCCAGCAGTGCAGGGAGGGGGGACGAGCAGTACTTC,CASSAGRGDEQYF
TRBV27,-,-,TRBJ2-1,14,TGTGCCAGCTCCATCAGTGGATCCTACAATGAGCAGTTCTTC,CASSISGSYNEQFF
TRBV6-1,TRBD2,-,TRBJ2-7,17,TGTGCCAGCAGTGAATTCGGAGCGGGAGCGTCCAAGTCCGAGCAGTACTTC,CASSEFGAGASKSEQYF
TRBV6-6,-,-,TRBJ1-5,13,TGTGCCAGCACCAGAGGGGGGGATCAGCCCCAGCATTTT,CASTRGGDQPQHF
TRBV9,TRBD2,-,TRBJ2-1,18,TGTGCCAGCAGCGTCCCCCCATCAAGCGGGAGTGGTGTGAATGAGCAGTTCTTC,CASSVPPSSGSGVNEQFF
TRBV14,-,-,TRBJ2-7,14,TGTGCCAGCAGTCGTACTTGGAGCTCCTACGAGCAGTACTTC,CASSRTWSSYEQYF
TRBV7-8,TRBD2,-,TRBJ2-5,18,TGTGCCAGCAGCTTGTATAGTAGGGACGTGGGGGGGCAAGAGACCCAGTACTTC,CASSLYSRDVGGQETQYF
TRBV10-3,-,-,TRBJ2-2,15,TGTGCCATCAGTGAGTCGATCGGTACAGCTGGGGAGCTGTTTTTT,CAISESIGTAGELFF
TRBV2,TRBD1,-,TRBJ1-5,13,TGTGCCAGCAGCGTAGACAGGGATCAGCCCCAGCATTTT,CASSVDRDQPQHF
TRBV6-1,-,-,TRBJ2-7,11,TGTGCCAGCGTGGGTCCGGGAGAGCAGTACTTC,CASVGPGEQYF
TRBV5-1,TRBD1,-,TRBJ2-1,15,TGCGCCAGCAGCCCGCGACAGGGATCCTACAATGAGCAGTTCTTC,CASSPRQGSYNEQFF
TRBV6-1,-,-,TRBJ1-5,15,TGTGCCAGCAGTGAAATCTGGACATCCGATCAGCCCCAGCATTTT,CASSEIWTSDQPQHF
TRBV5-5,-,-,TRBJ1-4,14,TGTGCCAGCAGCTTGAATGCGGTGGGTGAAAAACTGTTTTTT,CASSLNAVGEKLFF
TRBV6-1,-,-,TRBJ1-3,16,TGTGCCAGCAGTGAAATTTGGTCGTCGGGAGGAAACACCATATATTTT,CASSEIWSSGGNTIYF
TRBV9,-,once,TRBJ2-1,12,TGTGCCAGCAGCGCGACAGACAATGAGCAGTTCTTC,CASSATDNEQFF
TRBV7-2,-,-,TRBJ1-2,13,TGTGCCAGCAGCTTATTGCAGGGCTATGGCTACACCTTC,CASSLLQGYGYTF
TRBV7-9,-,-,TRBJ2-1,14,TGTGCCAGCAGCTTAGCGGGTAGCTACAATGAGCAGTTCTTC,CASSLAGSYNEQFF
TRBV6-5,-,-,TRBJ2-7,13,TGTGCCAGCAGTTACTCGATAAGCTACGAGCAGTACTTC,CASSYSISYEQYF
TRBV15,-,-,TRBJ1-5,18,TGTGCCACCAGCAGAGATGGGTGGGGCATGTCAAGCAATCAGCCCCAGCATTTT,CATSRDGWGMSSNQPQHF
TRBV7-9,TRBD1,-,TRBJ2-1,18,TGTGCCAGCAGCTTAGGGGGAACAGGGGGAGGCTCCTACAATGAGCAGTTCTTC,CASSLGGTGGGSYNEQFF
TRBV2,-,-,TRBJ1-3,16,TGTGCCAGCAGTTCATTATCCGTCCGGTCTGGAAACACCATATATTTT,CASSSLSVRSGNTIYF
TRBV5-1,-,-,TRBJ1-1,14,TGCGCCAGCAGCCCCGGGGCCCCGAACACTGAAGCTTTCTTT,CASSPGAPNTEAFF
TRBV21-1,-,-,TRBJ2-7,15,TGTGCCAGCAGCAAGCCCGGGACAGGGACTTACGAGCAGTACTTC,CASSKPGTGTYEQYF
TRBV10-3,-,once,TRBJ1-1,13,TGTGCCATCAAAGCGTCCCTGAACACTGAAGCTTTCTTT,CAIKASLNTEAFF
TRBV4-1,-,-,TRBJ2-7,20,TGCGCCAGCAGCCAAGATCTAACAGGGGGGAGTAGCGGGAGAATAGTCGAGCAGTACTTC,CASSQDLTGGSSGRIVEQYF
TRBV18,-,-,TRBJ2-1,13,TGTGCCAGCTCGAGCCGTTGGGCAGGGGATAGGTTCTTC,CASSSRWAGDRFF
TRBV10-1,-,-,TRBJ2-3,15,TGCGCCAGCAGTTCGGACTTAATTGTCACAGATACGCAGTATTTT,CASSSDLIVTDTQYF
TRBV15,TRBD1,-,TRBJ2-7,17,TGTGCCACCAGCAGACATACAGGGGTTGAGAACTCCTACGAGCAGTACTTC,CATSRHTGVENSYEQYF
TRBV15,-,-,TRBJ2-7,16,TGTGCCACCAGCAGAGTTCCCGGGACACCCAACTACGAGCAGTACTTC,CATSRVPGTPNYEQYF
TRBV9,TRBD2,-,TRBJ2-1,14,TGTGCCAGCAGTAGGACTAGCGGGTACAATGAGCAGTTCTTC,CASSRTSGYNEQFF
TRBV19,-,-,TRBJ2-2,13,TGTGCCAGTAGTCAGACAAGCACCGGGGAGCTGTTTTTT,CASSQTSTGELFF
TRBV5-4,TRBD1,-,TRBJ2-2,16,TGTGCCAGCAGCTTGGGACAGGGGGTAGGGACCGGGGAGCTGTTTTTT,CASSLGQGVGTGELFF
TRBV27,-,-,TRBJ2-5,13,TGTGCCAGCAAGCAGGAACAGCAAGAGACCCAGTACTTC,CASKQEQQETQYF
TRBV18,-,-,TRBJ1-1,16,TGTGCCAGCTCACCTATGAGGCTGGATATGAACACTGAAGCTTTCTTT,CASSPMRLDMNTEAFF
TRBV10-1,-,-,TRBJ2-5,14,TGCGCCAGCAGTGAGCGCCAGGGGGGAGAGACCCAGTACTTC,CASSERQGGETQYF
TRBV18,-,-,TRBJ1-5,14,TGTGCCAGCTCACCGGGTGATAGCAATCAGCCCCAGCATTTT,CASSPGDSNQPQHF
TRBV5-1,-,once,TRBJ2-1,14,TGCGCCAGCAGCTTGACAGCAACGGAGAATGAGCAGTTCTTC,CASSLTATENEQFF
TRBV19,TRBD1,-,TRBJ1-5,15,TGTGCCAGTAGTATAGCACAGGGGGCCAAACAGCCCCAGCATTTT,CASSIAQGAKQPQHF